The present entry profiles one TCR beta chain with its context. TCRdb itself ran the 5' RACE reads through MiXCR, one entry per CDR3 protein. Of about 260,000 distinct CDR3 sequences detected, around 18% appear once; the ten largest clones hold 7.8%. The CDR3 is 14 amino acids. The V end lost 0 bases, the J end lost 5 bases, and 11 bases lay between the germline ends. Germline V gene lookup returns CDR1 SGHKS and CDR2 YYEKEE (reference sequence). The sample belongs to a study of CD8 T cells in ankylosing spondylitis. The chain joins TRBV5-5 to TRBJ1-1; D might be TRBD1 (5 bases). The sequencing sample was made of blood, either unsorted or a sorted T cell fraction (not recorded which). This sequence originates from a male donor with ankylosing spondylitis or in good health (not recorded which). This CDR3 is CASSLDIGATEAFF. The CDR3 DNA follows: TGTGCCAGCAGCTTGGATATAGGGGCGACTGAAGCTTTCTTT.